These T cell receptor beta chains were read from a single sample in a study of T cells expressing NK-cell markers. With the 5' RACE reads reprocessed, TCRdb shows one record per CDR3 protein and no DNA. This listing includes about 460,000 distinct CDR3 sequences. Sequenced sample: blood T cells: a sorted CD56 or NKG2C T cell subset, CD4+ or CD8+ T cells, or bulk PBMC T cells (not recorded which). The receptors come from a woman between 50 and 59 years old in good health. Both conserved end residues are part of each CDR3.

j_gene: TRBJ2-2; v_gene: TRBV15; CDR3aa: CATSRGQGNRELFF
j_gene: TRBJ2-3; v_gene: TRBV20-1; CDR3aa: CSARVPGGLRTDTQYF
j_gene: TRBJ1-2; v_gene: TRBV10-3; CDR3aa: CATQDRPNYGYTF
j_gene: TRBJ2-1; v_gene: TRBV30; CDR3aa: CAWNGGRVAYNEQFF
j_gene: TRBJ2-2; v_gene: TRBV11-3; CDR3aa: CASSSSPPGSSTGELFF
j_gene: TRBJ1-1; v_gene: TRBV4-1; CDR3aa: CASSKGGQSQLNEAFF
j_gene: TRBJ2-5; v_gene: TRBV19; CDR3aa: CASSIFRGTETQYF
j_gene: TRBJ2-1; v_gene: TRBV3-1; CDR3aa: CASSQLASGATYNEQFF
j_gene: TRBJ2-4; v_gene: TRBV24-1; CDR3aa: CATSDPGLAKNIQYF
j_gene: TRBJ1-5; v_gene: TRBV21-1; CDR3aa: CASSGRWAWAQHF